Following are 2 T cell receptor beta chains from one sample sequenced in a study of cytomegalovirus exposure and HLA in healthy donors (dated by TCRdb to 2016 to 2017). Receptor libraries were prepared by the immunoSEQ multiplex PCR assay. The multiplex PCR relied on a mix of 60 forward primers for TCR Vbeta segments and 13 reverse primers for TCR Jbeta segments. This immuneACCESS table, as held by TCRdb, lists in-frame sequences with V and J called but not all clones. Of the missing ones, under half trace to an unresolved V gene in checked studies; the others have no known cause. The table for this sample shows over 75,000 clones. The ten largest clones add up to about 5.9% of the sample. The sequencing sample was made of PBMCs. Every receptor here comes from a girl under 18 in good health and CMV-seropositive.

The rearrangement joins TRBV4-3 to TRBJ2-7; 8 nucleotides match TRBD1. V dropped 0 bases and J dropped 5; count of bases not matched to a gene: 6. Germline values: CDR1 LGHNA, CDR2 YSLEER. CDR3 length equals 15 residues. CDR3 DNA: TGCGCCAGCAGCCAAGATGGTCAGGGGGCGGACGAGCAGTACTTC. The encoded protein is CASSQDGQGADEQYF.

This chain uses TRBV5-1 with TRBJ2-5, with D maybe TRBD1 (6 bases). Between the trimmed V and J ends, which lost 3 bases and 5 bases, there was a span of 17 bases. The length of the CDR3 is 15 residues. Looked up from germline, CDR1 is SGHRS and CDR2 is YFSETQ. CDR3 amino acids: CASSSRTALGETQYF. The CDR3 nucleotides are TGCGCCAGCAGCTCCAGGACAGCCCTGGGGGAGACCCAGTACTTC. Filled out from reference TRBV5-1 and TRBJ2-5, the complete variable domain reads KAGVTQTPRYLIKTRGQQVTLSCSPISGHRSVSWYQQTPGQGLQFLFEYFSETQRNKGNFPGRFSGRQFSNSRSEMNVSTLELGDSALYLCASSSRTALGETQYFGPGTRLLVL.